Sequencing of this T cell receptor (beta chain) was carried out in a study of shared clonotypes between healthy human individuals. The donor cohort consisted entirely of Caucasian adults residing in Nashville, Tennessee. The germline gives CDR1 MNHGY, CDR2 SVAAGI. The CDR3 spans 16 residues. With 5 bases clipped from V and 12 bases from J, the junction kept 11 bases outside the gene matches. A deep-level run was used for the assay. The table came from immunoSEQ multiplex PCR; TCRdb's copy has only in-frame clones and leaves some out. The sample has over a million clones, over 95% seen once. General observations from the study: Around 4.7% of naive CD4 clonotypes were shared across a few donors.

Remarks on this clone: Its antigen is unidentified.

The source material was naive CD4+ T cells sorted from blood. Subset given: CD45RA+ positively selected. The chain links TRBV6-9 to TRBJ2-1; TRBD2 matches at 15 bases. This receptor was obtained from a man aged 25-40 years in good health. The CDR3 coding sequence is TGTGCCAGCAGTCACAGGACTAGCGGGAGGGGTCAGGGGCAGTTCTTC. It translates to CASSHRTSGRGQGQFF.